This T cell receptor beta chain was documented in a study of blood T cell repertoires in COVID-19. Study-wide context: From T cells, B-cell-depleted T cells, or PBMCs came the material, which was cDNA or gDNA.

Profiling relied on immunoSEQ multiplex PCR, and the TCRdb table lists in-frame clones only, not all of them. The sample includes roughly 200,000 clones, around four fifths seen only once; the top ten take 2.5% to 3%. There are many counts of this clone. V shed 1 base and J 2 bases; nucleotides not matched to a gene: 2. This CDR3 spans 15 amino acids. Germline loops: CDR1 LGHNA, CDR2 YNFKEQ. The rearrangement joins TRBV4-2 to TRBJ2-5; 9 positions agree with TRBD2. This TCR derives from a woman aged 80 or older with active or convalescent COVID-19. Sequencing was performed on peripheral blood. CDR3 sequence (DNA): TGTGCCAGCAGCCAAGGCCTAGCGGGGCAAGAGACCCAGTACTTC. This encodes CASSQGLAGQETQYF.